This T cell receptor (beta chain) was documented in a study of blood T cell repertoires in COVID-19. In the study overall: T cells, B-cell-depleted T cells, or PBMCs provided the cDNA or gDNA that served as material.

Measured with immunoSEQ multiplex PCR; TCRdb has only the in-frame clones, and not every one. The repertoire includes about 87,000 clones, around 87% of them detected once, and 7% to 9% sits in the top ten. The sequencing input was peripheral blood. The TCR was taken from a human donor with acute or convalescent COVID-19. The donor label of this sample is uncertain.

The chain's CDR3 is CASSALTAQETQYF. The CDR3 DNA follows: TGTGCCAGTAGTGCTCTGACAGCCCAAGAGACCCAGTACTTC. This chain joins TRBV19 and TRBJ2-5; D might be TRBD1 (5 bases). Germline V gene lookup returns CDR1 LNHDA and CDR2 SQIVND (reference sequence). Trimming stripped 5 bases from V and 1 base from J, with 11 bases between. The CDR3 runs 14 residues.